Listed below are T cell receptor beta chains from one sample, sequenced in a study of blood T cell repertoires in COVID-19. Some clones are missing from TCRdb's copy, which holds only in-frame ones; the method was immunoSEQ multiplex PCR. The sample shows roughly 180,000 clones, 86% of them seen only once. The material sequenced was peripheral blood. Source of these receptors: a woman aged 25 to 39 with active or convalescent COVID-19. The CDR3 runs from the conserved cysteine through the conserved F or W. The order of the fields is CDR3 protein, CDR3 DNA, D gene, clone size, J gene, CDR3 length, V gene. A D gene is named only where the DNA matches it firmly. Size tells how often a clone was seen (once, few, many) or the class of an expanded clone, and some rows leave it out.

CDR3 protein: CASSLFGRTGEKLFF; CDR3 DNA: TGTGCCAGCAGCTTATTCGGACGTACGGGGGAAAAACTGTTTTTT; D gene: -; clone size: -; J gene: TRBJ1-4; CDR3 length: 15; V gene: TRBV11-2
CDR3 protein: CASSLGRAGQPQHF; CDR3 DNA: TGTGCCAGCAGTTTAGGGAGGGCCGGTCAGCCCCAGCATTTT; D gene: -; clone size: -; J gene: TRBJ1-5; CDR3 length: 14; V gene: TRBV27
CDR3 protein: CASSRRDSSYEQYF; CDR3 DNA: TGTGCCAGCAGTAGGAGGGACAGCTCCTACGAGCAGTACTTC; D gene: -; clone size: -; J gene: TRBJ2-7; CDR3 length: 14; V gene: TRBV6-5
CDR3 protein: CASRRLRDVNTEAFF; CDR3 DNA: TGTGCCAGTAGGAGACTCAGGGATGTGAACACTGAAGCTTTCTTT; D gene: -; clone size: -; J gene: TRBJ1-1; CDR3 length: 15; V gene: TRBV19
CDR3 protein: CASRGDINTDTQYF; CDR3 DNA: TGTGCCAGCAGAGGGGACATTAACACAGATACGCAGTATTTT; D gene: -; clone size: -; J gene: TRBJ2-3; CDR3 length: 14; V gene: TRBV2
CDR3 protein: CASSMVSGGNQPQHF; CDR3 DNA: TGTGCCAGTAGTATGGTGTCGGGGGGCAATCAGCCCCAGCATTTT; D gene: -; clone size: -; J gene: TRBJ1-5; CDR3 length: 15; V gene: TRBV19
CDR3 protein: CASSFGYSGYSYNEQFF; CDR3 DNA: TGCGCCAGCAGTTTTGGGTACAGCGGGTACTCCTACAATGAGCAGTTCTTC; D gene: -; clone size: -; J gene: TRBJ2-1; CDR3 length: 17; V gene: TRBV5-1
CDR3 protein: CASSIGTGGSGELFF; CDR3 DNA: TGTGCCAGTAGTATTGGGACAGGGGGGTCCGGGGAGCTGTTTTTT; D gene: TRBD1; clone size: -; J gene: TRBJ2-2; CDR3 length: 15; V gene: TRBV19
CDR3 protein: CASSFQGLAGGINEQFF; CDR3 DNA: TGTGCCAGCAGCTTTCAAGGACTAGCGGGAGGAATCAATGAGCAGTTCTTC; D gene: TRBD2; clone size: -; J gene: TRBJ2-1; CDR3 length: 17; V gene: TRBV11-2
CDR3 protein: CASSLNRGREKLFF; CDR3 DNA: TGTGCCAGCAGCTTAAACAGGGGGCGTGAAAAACTGTTTTTT; D gene: TRBD1; clone size: -; J gene: TRBJ1-4; CDR3 length: 14; V gene: TRBV7-9
CDR3 protein: CASSPGIPYNSPLHF; CDR3 DNA: TGTGCCAGCAGTCCCGGGATCCCCTATAATTCACCCCTCCACTTT; D gene: -; clone size: once; J gene: TRBJ1-6; CDR3 length: 15; V gene: TRBV9
CDR3 protein: CASSLSRDYGYTF; CDR3 DNA: TGTGCCAGCAGTTTATCCCGGGACTATGGCTACACCTTC; D gene: -; clone size: few; J gene: TRBJ1-2; CDR3 length: 13; V gene: TRBV28
CDR3 protein: CASSYGQGGTEAFF; CDR3 DNA: TGCGCCAGCAGCTATGGACAGGGTGGCACTGAAGCTTTCTTT; D gene: TRBD1; clone size: -; J gene: TRBJ1-1; CDR3 length: 14; V gene: TRBV5-1
CDR3 protein: CASSAGPGGDYGYTF; CDR3 DNA: TGTGCCAGCAGCGCAGGGCCAGGGGGAGACTATGGCTACACCTTC; D gene: TRBD1; clone size: -; J gene: TRBJ1-2; CDR3 length: 15; V gene: TRBV3-1/TRBV3-2
CDR3 protein: CASSYGTGAVGTEAFF; CDR3 DNA: TGTGCCAGCAGCTATGGGACAGGAGCAGTGGGCACTGAAGCTTTCTTT; D gene: TRBD1; clone size: -; J gene: TRBJ1-1; CDR3 length: 16; V gene: TRBV5-6
CDR3 protein: CASSEWGQGNQPQHF; CDR3 DNA: TGTGCCAGCAGTGAATGGGGACAGGGGAATCAGCCCCAGCATTTT; D gene: TRBD1; clone size: -; J gene: TRBJ1-5; CDR3 length: 15; V gene: TRBV6-1
CDR3 protein: CASSLVANTEAFF; CDR3 DNA: TGTGCCAGCAGTTTAGTGGCGAACACTGAAGCTTTCTTT; D gene: -; clone size: once; J gene: TRBJ1-1; CDR3 length: 13; V gene: TRBV12-3/TRBV12-4
CDR3 protein: CSASGASGSSYNEQFF; CDR3 DNA: TGCAGTGCTAGTGGGGCTAGCGGGAGCTCCTACAATGAGCAGTTCTTC; D gene: TRBD2; clone size: -; J gene: TRBJ2-1; CDR3 length: 16; V gene: TRBV20-1
CDR3 protein: CASSNPSGPTYEQYF; CDR3 DNA: TGTGCCAGCAGTAACCCTTCTGGGCCTACCTACGAGCAGTACTTC; D gene: -; clone size: -; J gene: TRBJ2-7; CDR3 length: 15; V gene: TRBV6-5
CDR3 protein: CASSLEQGGEKLFF; CDR3 DNA: TGCGCCAGCAGCTTGGAACAGGGGGGAGAAAAACTGTTTTTT; D gene: TRBD1; clone size: -; J gene: TRBJ1-4; CDR3 length: 14; V gene: TRBV5-1
CDR3 protein: CASSKRREQQDEQFF; CDR3 DNA: TGTGCCAGTAGTAAGAGGAGGGAGCAACAGGATGAGCAGTTCTTC; D gene: -; clone size: -; J gene: TRBJ2-1; CDR3 length: 15; V gene: TRBV19
CDR3 protein: CASSPPGGRTDTQYF; CDR3 DNA: TGTGCCAGCTCACCTCCGGGGGGGCGCACAGATACGCAGTATTTT; D gene: TRBD2; clone size: -; J gene: TRBJ2-3; CDR3 length: 15; V gene: TRBV18
CDR3 protein: CASSLWTSGSEAKNIQYF; CDR3 DNA: TGTGCCAGCAGTTTATGGACTAGCGGGAGTGAGGCCAAAAACATTCAGTACTTC; D gene: TRBD2; clone size: -; J gene: TRBJ2-4; CDR3 length: 18; V gene: TRBV28
CDR3 protein: CASSSPGQLNTEAFF; CDR3 DNA: TGCGCCAGCAGCTCGCCGGGACAGCTGAACACTGAAGCTTTCTTT; D gene: TRBD1; clone size: -; J gene: TRBJ1-1; CDR3 length: 15; V gene: TRBV5-1
CDR3 protein: CASSSSGAGDPNTEAFF; CDR3 DNA: TGTGCCAGCAGTTCGTCAGGGGCAGGGGACCCGAACACTGAAGCTTTCTTT; D gene: -; clone size: -; J gene: TRBJ1-1; CDR3 length: 17; V gene: TRBV6-2/TRBV6-3
CDR3 protein: CASSDPGGRDYGYTF; CDR3 DNA: TGTGCCAGCAGTGACCCAGGGGGAAGGGACTATGGCTACACCTTC; D gene: TRBD1; clone size: -; J gene: TRBJ1-2; CDR3 length: 15; V gene: TRBV6-1
CDR3 protein: CASSRQGDYGYTF; CDR3 DNA: TGTGCCAGCAGTAGACAGGGGGACTATGGCTACACCTTC; D gene: TRBD1; clone size: -; J gene: TRBJ1-2; CDR3 length: 13; V gene: TRBV12-3/TRBV12-4
CDR3 protein: CASSLDQTASQETQYF; CDR3 DNA: TGTGCCAGCAGCTTAGATCAGACAGCTAGTCAAGAGACCCAGTACTTC; D gene: -; clone size: -; J gene: TRBJ2-5; CDR3 length: 16; V gene: TRBV11-2
CDR3 protein: CASSLLGRQEGNTIYF; CDR3 DNA: TGTGCCAGCAGCTTGCTTGGTCGACAGGAGGGAAACACCATATATTTT; D gene: -; clone size: -; J gene: TRBJ1-3; CDR3 length: 16; V gene: TRBV5-6
CDR3 protein: CASSAKLAYQETQYF; CDR3 DNA: TGCGCCAGCAGCGCAAAACTAGCGTACCAAGAGACCCAGTACTTC; D gene: TRBD2; clone size: -; J gene: TRBJ2-5; CDR3 length: 15; V gene: TRBV5-1
CDR3 protein: CASSPGQGWRYTF; CDR3 DNA: TGTGCCAGCAGTCCAGGACAGGGATGGAGGTACACCTTC; D gene: TRBD1; clone size: once; J gene: TRBJ1-2; CDR3 length: 13; V gene: TRBV6-5
CDR3 protein: CASSPELSGTDYGYTF; CDR3 DNA: TGTGCCAGCAGCCCAGAACTTAGCGGGACAGACTATGGCTACACCTTC; D gene: TRBD1; clone size: -; J gene: TRBJ1-2; CDR3 length: 16; V gene: TRBV5-6
CDR3 protein: CASSQERSGADTGELFF; CDR3 DNA: TGCGCCAGCAGCCAAGAAAGGAGCGGGGCCGACACCGGGGAGCTGTTTTTT; D gene: TRBD2; clone size: -; J gene: TRBJ2-2; CDR3 length: 17; V gene: TRBV4-1
CDR3 protein: CANSKGGNGYTF; CDR3 DNA: TGTGCCAACTCTAAAGGGGGAAATGGCTACACCTTC; D gene: -; clone size: -; J gene: TRBJ1-2; CDR3 length: 12; V gene: TRBV2
CDR3 protein: CASRATGIEQYF; CDR3 DNA: TGTGCCAGCAGGGCAACAGGGATTGAGCAGTACTTC; D gene: -; clone size: -; J gene: TRBJ2-7; CDR3 length: 12; V gene: TRBV7-9
CDR3 protein: CASSLINPSQGIGYTF; CDR3 DNA: TGTGCCAGCAGTTTAATAAATCCTTCCCAGGGGATTGGCTACACCTTC; D gene: -; clone size: -; J gene: TRBJ1-2; CDR3 length: 16; V gene: TRBV28
CDR3 protein: CASSQGHSSSGNTIYF; CDR3 DNA: TGTGCCAGCTCACAGGGACACTCAAGCTCTGGAAACACCATATATTTT; D gene: -; clone size: -; J gene: TRBJ1-3; CDR3 length: 16; V gene: TRBV18
CDR3 protein: CASGLAGVDEQFF; CDR3 DNA: TGTGCCAGCGGACTAGCGGGAGTTGATGAGCAGTTCTTC; D gene: TRBD2; clone size: -; J gene: TRBJ2-1; CDR3 length: 13; V gene: TRBV2
CDR3 protein: CASSEALPGNGYTF; CDR3 DNA: TGTGCCAGCAGTGAAGCGCTTCCGGGGAATGGCTACACCTTC; D gene: -; clone size: -; J gene: TRBJ1-2; CDR3 length: 14; V gene: TRBV2
CDR3 protein: CASRARGQGSNIQYF; CDR3 DNA: TGTGCCAGCAGGGCGAGAGGACAGGGGTCAAACATTCAGTACTTC; D gene: TRBD1; clone size: -; J gene: TRBJ2-4; CDR3 length: 15; V gene: TRBV7-9
CDR3 protein: CASSADRGDNQPQHF; CDR3 DNA: TGTGCCAGTAGTGCCGACAGGGGGGACAATCAGCCCCAGCATTTT; D gene: TRBD1; clone size: -; J gene: TRBJ1-5; CDR3 length: 15; V gene: TRBV19
CDR3 protein: CASRGWGQGFDTEAFF; CDR3 DNA: TGTGCCAGCAGGGGTTGGGGACAGGGTTTCGACACTGAAGCTTTCTTT; D gene: TRBD1; clone size: -; J gene: TRBJ1-1; CDR3 length: 16; V gene: TRBV2
CDR3 protein: CASSPLAGQLYQPQHF; CDR3 DNA: TGTGCCAGCAGCCCTCTAGCGGGACAGTTATATCAGCCCCAGCATTTT; D gene: TRBD1; clone size: -; J gene: TRBJ1-5; CDR3 length: 16; V gene: TRBV27
CDR3 protein: CASSEYVAGFYEQYF; CDR3 DNA: TGTGCCAGCAGTGAATATGTAGCGGGGTTCTACGAGCAGTACTTC; D gene: TRBD2; clone size: -; J gene: TRBJ2-7; CDR3 length: 15; V gene: TRBV6-1
CDR3 protein: CASSPLQGAIQGGGYTF; CDR3 DNA: TGTGCCAGCAGCCCCCTCCAGGGCGCCATACAGGGGGGTGGCTACACCTTC; D gene: TRBD1; clone size: -; J gene: TRBJ1-2; CDR3 length: 17; V gene: TRBV3-1/TRBV3-2
CDR3 protein: CASSQDWTRGGETQYF; CDR3 DNA: TGTGCCAGCAGCCAAGACTGGACTAGGGGGGGAGAGACCCAGTACTTC; D gene: -; clone size: -; J gene: TRBJ2-5; CDR3 length: 16; V gene: TRBV4-2
CDR3 protein: CASSFDGYGYTF; CDR3 DNA: TGTGCCAGCAGCTTCGACGGGTATGGCTACACCTTC; D gene: -; clone size: -; J gene: TRBJ1-2; CDR3 length: 12; V gene: TRBV6-6
CDR3 protein: CASTKDRSGYTF; CDR3 DNA: TGTGCCAGCACTAAGGACAGGTCTGGCTACACCTTC; D gene: TRBD1; clone size: -; J gene: TRBJ1-2; CDR3 length: 12; V gene: TRBV6-6
CDR3 protein: CASSLAAGGGGNQPQHF; CDR3 DNA: TGTGCCAGCAGCTTAGCTGCGGGCGGGGGAGGGAATCAGCCCCAGCATTTT; D gene: -; clone size: -; J gene: TRBJ1-5; CDR3 length: 17; V gene: TRBV7-6
CDR3 protein: CASSPGRPSSYNEQFF; CDR3 DNA: TGTGCCAGCAGCCCAGGCAGGCCAAGCTCCTACAATGAGCAGTTCTTC; D gene: -; clone size: -; J gene: TRBJ2-1; CDR3 length: 16; V gene: TRBV7-8
CDR3 protein: CASSYLWTANEKLFF; CDR3 DNA: TGTGCCAGCAGCTACTTATGGACAGCTAATGAAAAACTGTTTTTT; D gene: -; clone size: once; J gene: TRBJ1-4; CDR3 length: 15; V gene: TRBV2
CDR3 protein: CASSLDRAEDGYTF; CDR3 DNA: TGTGCCAGCAGCTTGGACAGGGCGGAGGATGGCTACACCTTC; D gene: -; clone size: -; J gene: TRBJ1-2; CDR3 length: 14; V gene: TRBV5-5
CDR3 protein: CASSYEQQRGYTF; CDR3 DNA: TGTGCCAGCAGTTACGAACAGCAAAGGGGCTACACCTTC; D gene: -; clone size: -; J gene: TRBJ1-2; CDR3 length: 13; V gene: TRBV6-5
CDR3 protein: CASSLGTVYEQYF; CDR3 DNA: TGTGCCAGCAGCTTGGGGACAGTATACGAGCAGTACTTC; D gene: -; clone size: -; J gene: TRBJ2-7; CDR3 length: 13; V gene: TRBV5-5